This TCR beta chain was profiled in a study of T cell responses to AZD1222 COVID-19 vaccine. Trimming removed 6 bases from V and 7 bases from J, with 12 bases in between. From germline, CDR1 is MGHDK and CDR2 SYGVNS. The CDR3 is 12 amino acids. Generated by immunoSEQ multiplex PCR, the TCRdb table keeps only in-frame clones and is missing some. The sample contains some 84,000 clones, about 83% of which appear only once. Study-wide results and limits: Spike-specific TCR breadth and depth rose after two AZD1222 doses.

To note about this clone: Its antigen is unidentified.

The chain uses TRBV25-1 and TRBJ1-2; D unresolved. This TCR derives from an adult who received the AZD1222 COVID-19 vaccine. This specimen consisted of peripheral blood, obtained 28 days after the second AZD1222 dose. CDR3 protein: CASSPGSSGYTF. CDR3 bases: TGTGCCAGCAGCCCGGGGAGTTCTGGCTACACCTTC.